Described below is a single T cell receptor beta chain sequence and its context. This receptor's antigen is unknown. No base-level quality is on record; no much larger clone is a single base apart. Via the germline V gene, CDR1 is MDHEN and CDR2 SYDVKM. The trim is 7 bases for V and 12 bases for J, with a gap of 13 bases between the germline ends. The CDR3 runs 12 residues from the cysteine to the phenylalanine. The read is trimmed to its CDR3 DNA, 36 bases read in frame from base 1. This sample was taken from a study of STAT3 mutations in large granular lymphocyte leukemia (dated by TCRdb to the late 2010s). Concerning the study at large: About half of the T-LGLL patients who underwent longitudinal sequencing carried canonical activating STAT3 mutations. Over half of the T-LGLL patients were given one or more immunosuppressive therapy regimens, and roughly 40% of those treated had a hematologic response. Serial deep sequencing of TCRbeta CDR3 and STAT3 was performed in patients with T-cell large granular lymphocyte leukemia to reconstruct clonal hierarchy and dynamics. From an initial cohort of 207 LGL patients, approximately 17 representative T-LGLL cases were picked for longitudinal TCRbeta and STAT3 sequencing. As controls, the study also included longitudinal sequencing of two patients with natural killer LGL leukemia. On average, sequencing was done at 3 to 5 time points per patient, with the number of samplings ranging from 2 to 8.

DNA was extracted from blood mononuclear cells, and the same DNA was used for both TCR and STAT3 sequencing. Results and caveats for the whole study, not just this receptor: Because no samples were available when a clone first appeared, clonal expansion had to be inferred from samplings taken at other points. At least one immunodominant TCRbeta clonotype was identified in every T-LGLL patient, and multiple immunodominant subclonotypes were identified in about half of the T-LGLL patients. Several patients had a dominant TCR clone burden greater than the STAT3 mutant burden, which suggests that the STAT3 mutation arose secondarily within a clone that had already expanded. TCR clonotype switching after therapy was observed in 6 of 18 patients, and all newly emerging clones were found to be STAT3 wild type. Because codominant clonotypes persisted in some patients, a small but highly pathogenic clone may have been missed. The linking of therapy response to changes in TCR clonal burden was complicated by variable intervals between samplings and differing treatment regimens.

TCRbeta libraries were sequenced on an Illumina MiSeq, averaging around 38,000 productive templates per sample. Using multiplex PCR amplification, the immunoSEQ assay generated the TCRbeta CDR3 libraries. In the original analysis: Repertoire diversity was calculated as previously defined, with values near 0 taken to indicate extremely monoclonal samples. Not all clones reach the TCRdb copy of this immuneACCESS table, which keeps in-frame sequences only. Checked studies attribute under half of the gap to unresolved V genes and leave the rest unexplained. V and J calls and clone size are given by that table; D and trimming were obtained from the DNA. Recorded for this sample are some 37,000 clones; more than 70% of them occurred a single time. The ten largest clones represent 0.35% to 0.55% of the sample.

What was sequenced was PBMCs. Rearrangement joined TRBV28 to TRBJ1-6; the D gene is unclear. The sequence derives from a human donor with T large granular lymphocyte leukemia. Some clones in this sample may be carry-over from other donors' samples. The CDR3 region reads CASTPPRGPLHF. DNA sequence: TGTGCCAGCACCCCCCCCCGGGGACCCCTCCACTTT.